The 8 T cell receptor beta chains listed next were all sequenced from one sample in a study of T cells in Graves' hyperthyroidism and ophthalmopathy. Amplified TCR beta CDR3 regions came from RNA transcripts. In the first-round RT-PCR of the TCR CDR3, the HTBI primer set was used. TCRdb re-called the multiplex PCR reads with MiXCR, one entry per CDR3 protein. The repertoire has some 440,000 distinct CDR3 sequences, approximately 14% of them found once; the top ten carry just under 8%. The sequenced material came from blood. The receptors were gathered from a woman aged 18 to 35 with Graves' hyperthyroidism.

In this sample, this clonotype turned up many times. The rearrangement joins TRBV6-1 to TRBJ2-7, with D possibly TRBD2 on 5 matching bases. V lost 5 bases and J lost 1, with 15 bases in between. The CDR3 has 15 residues. The V gene's germline CDR1 is MNHNS and CDR2 SASEGT. This CDR3 is CASSYPGLESYEQYF. The CDR3 DNA follows: TGTGCCAGCAGTTACCCCGGACTGGAATCCTACGAGCAGTACTTC.

This clonotype was observed a handful of times. V is TRBV9 and J is TRBJ1-6; the D is unclear. CDR1 SGDLS and CDR2 YYNGEE come from the germline V gene. Trimming pared 1 base from V and 8 bases from J, leaving 7 bases between. There are 13 residues in the CDR3. The CDR3 coding sequence is TGTGCCAGCAGCGTAACAGCCGATTCACCCCTCCACTTT. Protein product: CASSVTADSPLHF.

This clonotype appeared many times. This chain joins TRBV3-1 and TRBJ1-6; D unresolved. CDR1 is LGHDT, CDR2 YNNKEL, per germline (reference sequence). The CDR3 loop spans 16 amino acids. V lost 0 bases and J lost 8, with 14 bases in between. CDR3: CASSQDLNVGHSPLHF. CDR3 DNA sequence: TGTGCCAGCAGCCAAGATCTTAACGTAGGCCATTCACCCCTCCACTTT.

This clonotype has ten or more counts. V gene TRBV6-1 combines with J gene TRBJ1-5; D ambiguous. CDR1 is MNHNS and CDR2 is SASEGT in the germline V gene. V was pared by 5 bases and J by 0 bases, with 14 bases between. The CDR3 is 16 amino acids. The CDR3 sequence: CASSWIGRVSNQPQHF. CDR3 nucleotides: TGTGCCAGCAGTTGGATTGGACGGGTTAGCAATCAGCCCCAGCATTTT.

This clonotype was seen ten or more times. The CDR3 protein is CASSYSQGGITGNTIYF. CDR3 bases: TGTGCCAGCAGTTACTCTCAGGGGGGGATAACTGGAAACACCATATATTTT. The J gene is TRBJ1-3, the V gene TRBV6-5; TRBD1 matches 7 bases. V lost 0 bases to trimming and J lost 2 bases; unmatched junction nucleotides: 7. The CDR3 consists of 17 residues. Germline-derived CDR1 and CDR2 are MNHEY and SVGAGI.

This clonotype was observed many times. V and J are TRBV4-1 and TRBJ2-1; a weak D match, TRBD2 (6 bases). CDR3 length: 13 amino acids. The germline V and J ends were trimmed by 2 bases and 10 bases, with 12 bases remaining between them. Germline CDR1 is MGHRA and CDR2 is YSYEKL. This CDR3 reads CASSQPLSGEQFF. CDR3 nucleotide sequence: TGCGCCAGCAGCCAACCTCTTAGCGGAGAGCAGTTCTTC.

This clonotype was recorded many times. V and J are TRBV11-2 and TRBJ2-1, with D unclear. Germline lookup yields CDR1 SGHAT and CDR2 FQNNGV. With 4 bases removed from V and 3 bases from J, the gap between germline ends came to 7 bases. There are 13 residues in the CDR3. The CDR3 is CASSWTDYNEQFF. Written as DNA, the CDR3 is TGTGCCAGCAGCTGGACGGACTACAATGAGCAGTTCTTC.

This chain connects TRBV4-1 to TRBJ2-5; D uncertain. CDR1 and CDR2 (germline): MGHRA, YSYEKL. Trimming removed 3 bases from V and 5 bases from J, with 7 bases in between. The CDR3 runs 12 residues. The CDR3 is CASSQPRETQYF. The CDR3 coding sequence is TGCGCCAGCAGCCAGCCCCGGGAGACCCAGTACTTC.